The TCR beta chain under discussion was sequenced for a study of technical replicates of blood from four donors. Germline values: CDR1 SGHRS, CDR2 YFSETQ. CDR3 length: 17 amino acids. The junction had 10 bases not matched to a gene; V was cut back by 1 base and J by 1 base. The assay was immunoSEQ multiplex PCR, and TCRdb's table has in-frame clones only and misses some. The top ten clones hold roughly 4.4% of a sample with roughly 76,000 clones, approximately 86% of them seen once. This sequence was found in a human donor in good health. Some clones in this sample may be carry-over from other donors' samples. V is TRBV5-1 and J is TRBJ1-1, with TRBD1 matching over 7 bases. Specimen: PBMCs. CDR3 DNA: TGCGCCAGCAGCTTGAGAGGGGGCGCGGAATCGAACACTGAAGCTTTCTTT. Protein product: CASSLRGGAESNTEAFF.